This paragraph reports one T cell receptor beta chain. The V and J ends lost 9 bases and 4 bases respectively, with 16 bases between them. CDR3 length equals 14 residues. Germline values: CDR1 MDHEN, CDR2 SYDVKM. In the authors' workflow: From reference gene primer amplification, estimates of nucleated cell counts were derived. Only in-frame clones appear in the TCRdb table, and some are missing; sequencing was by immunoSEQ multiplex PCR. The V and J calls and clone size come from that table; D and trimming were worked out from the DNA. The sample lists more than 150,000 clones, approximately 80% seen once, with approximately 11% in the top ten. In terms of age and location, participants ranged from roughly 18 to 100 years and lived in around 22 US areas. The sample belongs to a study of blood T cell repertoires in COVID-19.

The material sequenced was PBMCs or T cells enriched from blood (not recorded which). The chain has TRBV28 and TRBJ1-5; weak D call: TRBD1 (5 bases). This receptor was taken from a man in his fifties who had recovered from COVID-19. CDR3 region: CASHQGGYNQPQHF. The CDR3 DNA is TGTGCCAGTCATCAGGGTGGTTATAATCAGCCCCAGCATTTT.